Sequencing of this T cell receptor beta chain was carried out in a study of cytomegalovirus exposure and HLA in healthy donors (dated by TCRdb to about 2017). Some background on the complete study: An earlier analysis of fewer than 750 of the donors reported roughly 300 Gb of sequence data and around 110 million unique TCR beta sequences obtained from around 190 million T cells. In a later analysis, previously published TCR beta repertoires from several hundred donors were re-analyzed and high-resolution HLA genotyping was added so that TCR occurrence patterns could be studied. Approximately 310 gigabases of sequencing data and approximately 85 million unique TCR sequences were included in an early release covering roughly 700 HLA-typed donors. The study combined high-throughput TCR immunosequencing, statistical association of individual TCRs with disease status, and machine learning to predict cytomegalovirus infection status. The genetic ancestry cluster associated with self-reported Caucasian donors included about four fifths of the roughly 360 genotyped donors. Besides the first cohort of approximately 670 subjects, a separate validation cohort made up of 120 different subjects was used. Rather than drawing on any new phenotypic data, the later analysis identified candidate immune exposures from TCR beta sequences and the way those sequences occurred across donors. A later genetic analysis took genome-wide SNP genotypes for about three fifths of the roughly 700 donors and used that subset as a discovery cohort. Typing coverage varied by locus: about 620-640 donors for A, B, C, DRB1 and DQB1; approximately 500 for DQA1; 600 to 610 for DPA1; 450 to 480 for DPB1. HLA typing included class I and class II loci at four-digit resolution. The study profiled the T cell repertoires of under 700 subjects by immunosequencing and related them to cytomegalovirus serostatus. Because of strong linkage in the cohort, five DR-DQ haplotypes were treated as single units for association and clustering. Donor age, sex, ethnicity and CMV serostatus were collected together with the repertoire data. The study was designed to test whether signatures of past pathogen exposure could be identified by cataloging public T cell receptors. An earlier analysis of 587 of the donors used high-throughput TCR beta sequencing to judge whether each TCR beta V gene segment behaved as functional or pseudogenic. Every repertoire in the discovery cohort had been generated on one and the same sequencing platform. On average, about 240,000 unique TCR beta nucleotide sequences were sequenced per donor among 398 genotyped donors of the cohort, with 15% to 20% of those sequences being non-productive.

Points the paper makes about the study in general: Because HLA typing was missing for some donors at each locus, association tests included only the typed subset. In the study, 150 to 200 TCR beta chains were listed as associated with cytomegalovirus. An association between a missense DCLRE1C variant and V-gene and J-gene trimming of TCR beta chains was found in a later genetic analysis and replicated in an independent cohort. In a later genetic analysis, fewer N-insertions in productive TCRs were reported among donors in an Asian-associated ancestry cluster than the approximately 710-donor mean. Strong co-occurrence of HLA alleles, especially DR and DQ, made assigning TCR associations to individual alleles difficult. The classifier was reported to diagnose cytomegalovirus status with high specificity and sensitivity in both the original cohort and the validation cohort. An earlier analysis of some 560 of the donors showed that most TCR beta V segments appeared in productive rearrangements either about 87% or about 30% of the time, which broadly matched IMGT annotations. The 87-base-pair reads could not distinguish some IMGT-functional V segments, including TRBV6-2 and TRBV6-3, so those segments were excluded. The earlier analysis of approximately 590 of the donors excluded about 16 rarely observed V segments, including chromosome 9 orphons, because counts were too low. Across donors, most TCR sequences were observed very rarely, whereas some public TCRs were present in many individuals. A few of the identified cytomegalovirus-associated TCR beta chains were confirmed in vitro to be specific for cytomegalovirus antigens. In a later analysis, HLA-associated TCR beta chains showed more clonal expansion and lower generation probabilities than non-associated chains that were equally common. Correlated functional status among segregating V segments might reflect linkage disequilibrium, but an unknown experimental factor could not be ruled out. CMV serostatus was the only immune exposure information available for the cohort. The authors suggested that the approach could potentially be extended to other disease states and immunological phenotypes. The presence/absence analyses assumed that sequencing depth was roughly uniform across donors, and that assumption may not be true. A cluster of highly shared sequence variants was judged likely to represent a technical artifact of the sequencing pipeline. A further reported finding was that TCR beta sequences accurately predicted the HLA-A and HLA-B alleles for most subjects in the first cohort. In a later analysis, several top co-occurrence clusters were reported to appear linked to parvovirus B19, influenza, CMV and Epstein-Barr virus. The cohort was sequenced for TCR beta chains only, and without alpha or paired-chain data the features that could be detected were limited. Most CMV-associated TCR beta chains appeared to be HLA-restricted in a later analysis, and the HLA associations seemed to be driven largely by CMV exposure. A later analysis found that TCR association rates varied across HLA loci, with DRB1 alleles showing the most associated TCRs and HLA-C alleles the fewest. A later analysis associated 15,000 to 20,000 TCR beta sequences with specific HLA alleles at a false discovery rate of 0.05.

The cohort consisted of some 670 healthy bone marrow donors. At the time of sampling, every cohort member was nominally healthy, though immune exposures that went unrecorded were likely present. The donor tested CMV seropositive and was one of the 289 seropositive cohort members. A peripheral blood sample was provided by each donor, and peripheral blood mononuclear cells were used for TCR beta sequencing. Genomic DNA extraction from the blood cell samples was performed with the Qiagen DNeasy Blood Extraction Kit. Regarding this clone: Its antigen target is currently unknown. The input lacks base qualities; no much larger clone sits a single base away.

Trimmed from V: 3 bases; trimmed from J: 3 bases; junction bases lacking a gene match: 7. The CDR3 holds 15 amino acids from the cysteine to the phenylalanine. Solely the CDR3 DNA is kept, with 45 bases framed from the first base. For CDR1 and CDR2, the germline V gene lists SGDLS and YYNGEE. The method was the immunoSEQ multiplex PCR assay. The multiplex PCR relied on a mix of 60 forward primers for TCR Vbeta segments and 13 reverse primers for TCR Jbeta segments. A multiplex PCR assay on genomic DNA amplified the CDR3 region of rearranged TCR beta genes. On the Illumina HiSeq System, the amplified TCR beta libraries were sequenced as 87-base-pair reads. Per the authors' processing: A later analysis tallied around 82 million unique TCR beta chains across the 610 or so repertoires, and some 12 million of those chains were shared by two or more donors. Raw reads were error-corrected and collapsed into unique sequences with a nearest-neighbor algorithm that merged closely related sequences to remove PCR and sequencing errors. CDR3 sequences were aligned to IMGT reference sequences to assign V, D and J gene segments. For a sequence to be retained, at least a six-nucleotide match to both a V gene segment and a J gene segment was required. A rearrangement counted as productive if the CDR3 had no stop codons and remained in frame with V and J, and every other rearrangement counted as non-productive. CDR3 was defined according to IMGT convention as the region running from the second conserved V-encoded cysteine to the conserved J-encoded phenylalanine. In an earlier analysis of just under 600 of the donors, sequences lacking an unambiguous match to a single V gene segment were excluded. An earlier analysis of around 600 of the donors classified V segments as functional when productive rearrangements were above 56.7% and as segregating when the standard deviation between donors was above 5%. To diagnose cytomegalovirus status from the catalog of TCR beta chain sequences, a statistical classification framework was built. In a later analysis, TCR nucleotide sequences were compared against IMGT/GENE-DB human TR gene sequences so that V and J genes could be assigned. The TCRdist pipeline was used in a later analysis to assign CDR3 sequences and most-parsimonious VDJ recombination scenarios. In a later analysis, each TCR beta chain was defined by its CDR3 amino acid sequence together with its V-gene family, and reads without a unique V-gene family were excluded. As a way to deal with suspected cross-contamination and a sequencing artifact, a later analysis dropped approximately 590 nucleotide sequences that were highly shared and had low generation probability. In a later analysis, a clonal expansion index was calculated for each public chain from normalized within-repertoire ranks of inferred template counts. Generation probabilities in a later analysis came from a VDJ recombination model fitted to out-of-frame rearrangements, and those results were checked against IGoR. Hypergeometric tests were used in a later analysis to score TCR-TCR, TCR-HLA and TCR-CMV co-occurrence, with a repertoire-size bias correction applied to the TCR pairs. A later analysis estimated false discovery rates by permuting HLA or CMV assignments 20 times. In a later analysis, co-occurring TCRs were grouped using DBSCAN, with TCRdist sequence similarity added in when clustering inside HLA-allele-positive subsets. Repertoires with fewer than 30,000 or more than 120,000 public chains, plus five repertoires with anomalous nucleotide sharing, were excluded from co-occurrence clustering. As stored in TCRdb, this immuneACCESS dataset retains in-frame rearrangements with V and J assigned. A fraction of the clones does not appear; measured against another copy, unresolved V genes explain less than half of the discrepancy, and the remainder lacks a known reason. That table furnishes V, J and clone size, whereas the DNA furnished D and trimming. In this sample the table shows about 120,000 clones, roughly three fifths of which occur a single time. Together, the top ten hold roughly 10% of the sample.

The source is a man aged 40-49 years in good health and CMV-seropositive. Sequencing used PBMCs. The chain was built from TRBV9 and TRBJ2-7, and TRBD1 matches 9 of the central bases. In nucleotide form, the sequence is TGTGCCAGCAGCGCCACCGGGACAGGGAACTACGAGCAGTACTTC. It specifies CASSATGTGNYEQYF.